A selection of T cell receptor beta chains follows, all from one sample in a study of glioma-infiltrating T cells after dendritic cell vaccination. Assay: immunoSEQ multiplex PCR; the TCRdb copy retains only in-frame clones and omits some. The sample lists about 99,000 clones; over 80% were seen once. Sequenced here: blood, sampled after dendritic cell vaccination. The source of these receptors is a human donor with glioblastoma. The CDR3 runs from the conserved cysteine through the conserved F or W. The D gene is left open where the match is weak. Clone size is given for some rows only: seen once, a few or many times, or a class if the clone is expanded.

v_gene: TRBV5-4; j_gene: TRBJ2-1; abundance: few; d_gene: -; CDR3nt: TGTGCCAGCAGCTTGGAGGGGAAAAGGGTATTAGAAGTAGGGCAGTTCTTC; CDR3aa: CASSLEGKRVLEVGQFF
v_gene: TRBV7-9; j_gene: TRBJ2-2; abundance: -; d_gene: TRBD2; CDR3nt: TGTGCCAGCAGCCTCCGGACTAGTCGTACCGGGGAGCTGTTTTTT; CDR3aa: CASSLRTSRTGELFF
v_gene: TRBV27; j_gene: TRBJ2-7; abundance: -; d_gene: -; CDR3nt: TGTGCCAGCAGTTTCGGCAGGGCGGTCGGAGAGCAGTACTTC; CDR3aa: CASSFGRAVGEQYF
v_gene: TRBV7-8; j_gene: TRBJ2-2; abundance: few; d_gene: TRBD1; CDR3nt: TGTGCCAGCAGCCCCGTGGGTGGGACAGGGCGGAACACCGGGGAGCTGTTTTTT; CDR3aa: CASSPVGGTGRNTGELFF
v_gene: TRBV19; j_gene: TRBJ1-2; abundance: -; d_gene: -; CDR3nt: TGTGCCAGTAGCTTAACGAGTAGTAACTATGGCTACACCTTC; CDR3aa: CASSLTSSNYGYTF
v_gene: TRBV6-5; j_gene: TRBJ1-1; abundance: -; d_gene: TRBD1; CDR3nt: TGTGCCAGCAGGCGGGACAGGGCTTTCTTT; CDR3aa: CASRRDRAFF
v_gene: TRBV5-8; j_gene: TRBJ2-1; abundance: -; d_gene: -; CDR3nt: TGTGCCAGCAGCTTGAGGAGGGCCAAAGGGATTGAGCAGTTCTTC; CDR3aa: CASSLRRAKGIEQFF
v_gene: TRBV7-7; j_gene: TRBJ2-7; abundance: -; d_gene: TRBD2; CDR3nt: TGTGCTAGCAGCCCCACTAGCGGGTCCTACGAGCAGTACTTC; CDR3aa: CASSPTSGSYEQYF
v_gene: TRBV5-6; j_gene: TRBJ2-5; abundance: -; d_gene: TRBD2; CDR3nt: TGTGCCAGCAGGGGCCTCCTAGCGGGACAAGAGACCCAGTACTTC; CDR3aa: CASRGLLAGQETQYF
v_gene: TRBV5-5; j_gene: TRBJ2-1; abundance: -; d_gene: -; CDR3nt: TGTGCCAGCAGCTTGCCGGGGTTGGGTTTCTGGGAGCAGTTCTTC; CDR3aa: CASSLPGLGFWEQFF
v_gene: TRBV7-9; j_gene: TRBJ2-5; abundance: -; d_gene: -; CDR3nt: TGTGCCAGCAACCCACCCAGGGTGTCACAAGAGACCCAGTACTTC; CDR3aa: CASNPPRVSQETQYF
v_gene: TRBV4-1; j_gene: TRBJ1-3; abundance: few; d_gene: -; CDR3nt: TGCGCCAGCAGCCAATTTCCGACAGGAGCTGGAAACACCATATATTTT; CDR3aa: CASSQFPTGAGNTIYF
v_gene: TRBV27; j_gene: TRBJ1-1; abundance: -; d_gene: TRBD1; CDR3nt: TGTGCCAGCAGGATACAGGGGGCGAACACTGAAGCTTTCTTT; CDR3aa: CASRIQGANTEAFF
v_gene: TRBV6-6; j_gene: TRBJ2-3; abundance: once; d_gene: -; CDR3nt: TGTGCCAGCAGCCTAGCCGACCGCACAGATACGCAGTATTTT; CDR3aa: CASSLADRTDTQYF
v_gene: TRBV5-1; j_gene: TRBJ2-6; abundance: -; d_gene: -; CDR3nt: TGCGCCAGCAGCTTGGGACTCAGCTCTGGGGCCAACGTCCTGACTTTC; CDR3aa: CASSLGLSSGANVLTF
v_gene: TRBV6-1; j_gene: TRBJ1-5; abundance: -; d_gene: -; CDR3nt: TGTGCCAGCAGTGAAGCCCGGGTTCCCAATCAGCCCCAGCATTTT; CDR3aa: CASSEARVPNQPQHF
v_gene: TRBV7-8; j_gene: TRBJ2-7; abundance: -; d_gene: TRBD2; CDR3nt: TGTGCCAGCAGCACCGGGACTAGTTCCTACGAGCAGTACTTC; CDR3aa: CASSTGTSSYEQYF
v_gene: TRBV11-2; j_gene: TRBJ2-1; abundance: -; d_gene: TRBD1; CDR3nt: TGTGCCAGCAGCGCACGGACAGGGGTAAATGAGCAGTTCTTC; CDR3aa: CASSARTGVNEQFF
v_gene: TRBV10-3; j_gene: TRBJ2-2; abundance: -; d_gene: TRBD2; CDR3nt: TGTGCCACATTGCGACTAGCGGGAGCCGGAACCGGGGAGCTGTTTTTT; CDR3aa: CATLRLAGAGTGELFF
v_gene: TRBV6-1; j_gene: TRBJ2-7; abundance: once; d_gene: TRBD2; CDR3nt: TGTGCCAGCACCCCGCTAGCGGGAGGGCCCAACCAGTACTTC; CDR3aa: CASTPLAGGPNQYF
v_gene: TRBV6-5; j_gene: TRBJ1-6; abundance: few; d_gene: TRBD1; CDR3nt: TGTGCCAGCAGCCCGAGGACAGGGGGAAATTCACCCCTCCACTTT; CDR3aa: CASSPRTGGNSPLHF
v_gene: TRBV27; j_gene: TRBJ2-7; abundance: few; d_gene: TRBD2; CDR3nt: TGTGCCAGCAGTTTGGGGCGGGGGAAATACGAGCAGTACTTC; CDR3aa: CASSLGRGKYEQYF
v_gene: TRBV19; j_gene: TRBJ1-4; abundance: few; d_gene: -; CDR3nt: TGTGCCAGTAGTACCCCCCAGGGGATGACTAATGAAAAACTGTTTTTT; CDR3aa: CASSTPQGMTNEKLFF
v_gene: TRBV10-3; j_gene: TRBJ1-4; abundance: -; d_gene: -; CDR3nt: TGTGCCATCAGTGAGCAGGGAGGAGGTGAAAAACTGTTTTTT; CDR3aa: CAISEQGGGEKLFF
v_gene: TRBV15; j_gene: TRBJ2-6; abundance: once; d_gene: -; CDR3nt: TGTGCCACCAGCAGAGATACAGCCTCTGGGGCCAACGTCCTGACTTTC; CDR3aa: CATSRDTASGANVLTF
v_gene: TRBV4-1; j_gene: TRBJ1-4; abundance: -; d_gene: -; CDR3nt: TGCGCCAGCAGCCAAGATGCCGCTCATGGGCAGGGCCAGTTTTTT; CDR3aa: CASSQDAAHGQGQFF
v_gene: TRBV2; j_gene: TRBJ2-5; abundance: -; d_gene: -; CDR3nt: TGTGCCAGCAGTGAATTCAGGCAAGAGACCCAGTACTTC; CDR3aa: CASSEFRQETQYF
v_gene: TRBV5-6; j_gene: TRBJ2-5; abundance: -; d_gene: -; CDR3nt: TGTGCCAGCAGCTTGGCTCCGGGGGGCCTCTCGGAGACCCAGTACTTC; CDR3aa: CASSLAPGGLSETQYF
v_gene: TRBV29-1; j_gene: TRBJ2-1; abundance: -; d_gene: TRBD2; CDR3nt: TGCAGCGTTGAAGATATCAGCGGGGGACGGTTCTTC; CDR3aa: CSVEDISGGRFF